One sample yielded the 16 T cell receptor beta chains listed below, sequenced in a study of cytomegalovirus exposure and HLA in healthy donors. A multiplex PCR was run with 60 Vbeta primers and 13 Jbeta primers. This table comes from immunoSEQ multiplex PCR, and its TCRdb copy is limited to in-frame clones, with some not included. The repertoire holds more than 65,000 clones, with roughly two thirds as singletons. The source material was PBMCs. These receptors originate from a woman aged 45-65 years in good health and CMV-seropositive.

The chain joins TRBV5-1 to TRBJ2-5; tentatively, D is TRBD2 (7 bases). V lost 9 bases to trimming and J lost 1 base, with 16 bases between them. The CDR3 consists of 14 residues. Looked up from germline, CDR1 is SGHRS and CDR2 is YFSETQ. Here the CDR3 DNA reads TGCGCCACCATAGGGGGGGGGAGCCAAGAGACCCAGTACTTC. Translated: CATIGGGSQETQYF.

V is TRBV4-2 and J is TRBJ1-2; D may be TRBD1 (6 bases). The V and J ends lost 4 bases and 6 bases respectively, with 21 bases between them. CDR3 length: 16 amino acids. Germline V gives CDR1 LGHNA, CDR2 YNFKEQ. The CDR3 nucleotides are TGTGCCAGCAGCCTGGCTGGGACAAATGGGGCCGATGGCTACACCTTC. Protein sequence: CASSLAGTNGADGYTF.

This clone has just a few counts. The chain employs TRBV7-9 and TRBJ1-1; D is unclear. The germline V gene has CDR1 SEHNR and CDR2 FQNEAQ (reference sequence). V lost 5 bases, J lost 5 bases, and 15 bases lay in between. This CDR3 has 14 residues. The CDR3, as DNA: TGTGCCAGCAGCCCCCCGGGAGGATGGACTGAAGCTTTCTTT. Protein product: CASSPPGGWTEAFF.

V and J are TRBV2 and TRBJ2-7; 10 nucleotides align to TRBD2. After removal of 3 bases from V and 3 bases from J, the junction contained 5 bases not matched to a gene. CDR1 SNHLY and CDR2 FYNNEI come from the germline V gene. The CDR3 contains 15 residues. CDR3 sequence reads: CASSDLLAGSYEQYF. The CDR3, as DNA: TGTGCCAGCAGTGACTTACTAGCGGGGAGCTACGAGCAGTACTTC.

The genes are TRBV18 and TRBJ1-4; D remains ambiguous. CDR1 and CDR2 (germline): KGHSH, LQKENI. Trimming took 0 bases from V and 5 from J, leaving 13 bases between them. The CDR3 consists of 16 residues. In nucleotides, the CDR3 is TGTGCCAGCTCACCACCGGGGAGAGGCCTCAATGAAAAACTGTTTTTT. It codes for CASSPPGRGLNEKLFF.

This clone appeared many times. This chain connects TRBV6-4 to TRBJ2-3, with TRBD1 matching 9 bases. Trimming at V came to 6 bases and at J to 2 bases, leaving 6 bases not matched to a gene. The CDR3 sequence is 15 residues long. Per the germline V gene, CDR1 is MRHNA and CDR2 is SNTAGT. DNA of the CDR3: TGTGCCAGCAGGCTGGGACAGGGCCTCACAGATACGCAGTATTTT. Translation gives CASRLGQGLTDTQYF.

The rearrangement uses TRBV19 and TRBJ2-6; no clear D. In germline, CDR1 is LNHDA, CDR2 SQIVND (reference sequence). The V end was cut by 5 bases, the J end by 0 bases, with 8 bases between. The CDR3 is made up of 15 amino acids. The CDR3: CASSPQSSGANVLTF. CDR3 in DNA: TGTGCCAGTAGTCCACAGAGCTCTGGGGCCAACGTCCTGACTTTC.

This chain connects TRBV28 to TRBJ1-5, with TRBD1 matching 7 bases. Germline CDR1 MDHEN, CDR2 SYDVKM. The CDR3 length is 15 residues. The trim removed 6 bases at V and 0 bases at J, leaving 5 bases unmatched. Here the CDR3 DNA reads TGTGCCAGCAGCACAGACAGGGATAGCAATCAGCCCCAGCATTTT. Its translation: CASSTDRDSNQPQHF. The complete variable domain, with remaining parts taken from reference TRBV28 and TRBJ1-5, reads DVKVTQSSRYLVKRTGEKVFLECVQDMDHENMFWYRQDPGLGLRLIYFSYDVKMKEKGDIPEGYSVSREKKERFSLILESASTNQTSMYLCASSTDRDSNQPQHFGDGTRLSIL.

The rearrangement uses TRBV11-2 and TRBJ1-3; a possible D gene is TRBD1 (6 bases). Germline CDR1 is SGHAT and CDR2 is FQNNGV. V was clipped by 5 bases and J by 4 bases, with 21 bases between them. The CDR3 has 17 residues. CDR3 in amino acids: CASSQGTWTWLGNTIYF. The DNA for the CDR3 is TGTGCCAGCAGCCAAGGGACATGGACCTGGTTGGGAAACACCATATATTTT.

The chain carries TRBV7-8 and TRBJ2-5, with 7 bases that match TRBD1. V dropped 1 base and J dropped 6; count of bases not matched to a gene: 8. CDR3 length: 15 amino acids. Looked up from germline, CDR1 is SGHVS and CDR2 is FQNEAQ. CDR3 DNA sequence: TGTGCCAGCAGCTTAGGGTTACAGGGGTACAAGACCCAGTACTTC. Translation gives CASSLGLQGYKTQYF.

This clone was detected only a few times. The rearrangement joins TRBV6-4 to TRBJ2-1; D is perhaps TRBD2 (5 bases). V lost 5 bases and J lost 4, with 6 bases in between. The CDR3 spans 12 residues. Looked up from germline, CDR1 is MRHNA and CDR2 is SNTAGT. The CDR3 here is CASSSGYNEQFF. The DNA of the CDR3 is TGTGCCAGCAGTAGCGGATACAATGAGCAGTTCTTC.

The V and J genes are TRBV5-6 and TRBJ1-1, with 8 positions matching TRBD1. Unmatched junction bases numbered 5, after V lost 4 bases and J lost 6 bases. Germline lookup yields CDR1 SGHDT and CDR2 YYEEEE. CDR3 length equals 13 residues. The CDR3, as DNA: TGTGCCAGCAGCGGACAGGGTTACCCTGAAGCTTTCTTT. This gives the protein CASSGQGYPEAFF.

The chain employs TRBV2 and TRBJ2-1; perhaps TRBD1 as D (5 bases). Germline V gene lookup returns CDR1 SNHLY and CDR2 FYNNEI. This CDR3 region has 15 residues. V lost 7 bases and J lost 10, with 23 bases in between. DNA for the CDR3: TGTGCCAGCAAACCACAGGCTTCCGCTTTACCCGAGCAGTTCTTC. Its protein is CASKPQASALPEQFF.

The J gene is TRBJ2-3, the V gene TRBV6-6; D ambiguous. The CDR3 consists of 14 residues. Trimming removed 2 bases from V and 0 bases from J, with 6 bases in between. The germline gives CDR1 MNHNY, CDR2 SVGAGI (reference sequence). CDR3 amino acids: CASSYAGSTDTQYF. The DNA for the CDR3 is TGTGCCAGCAGTTACGCTGGCAGCACAGATACGCAGTATTTT.

CDR3 sequence: CASSARTKDQPQHF. The CDR3 region has the DNA TGTGCCAGCAGTGCGCGGACTAAGGATCAGCCCCAGCATTTT. The chain carries TRBV6-1 and TRBJ1-5; D ambiguous. V was trimmed by 4 bases and J by 5 bases, leaving 12 bases between them. There are 14 residues in the CDR3. Germline V gene lookup returns CDR1 MNHNS and CDR2 SASEGT.

The chain carries TRBV15 and TRBJ2-1, with D perhaps matching TRBD2 (5 bases). Trimming left V 9 bases short and J 0 bases short, with 9 bases between. This CDR3 is built from 13 residues. Germline assignment: CDR1 LNHNV and CDR2 YYDKDF (reference sequence). The CDR3 spells CATQGSSYNEQFF. In DNA, the CDR3 is TGTGCCACTCAAGGGAGCTCCTACAATGAGCAGTTCTTC.